This is a list of T cell receptor beta chains from one sample in a study of blood T cell repertoires in COVID-19. Method: immunoSEQ multiplex PCR; TCRdb's copy keeps in-frame clones and lacks some. The table includes roughly 120,000 clones, over 70% detected once. Sequencing used peripheral blood. These receptors were taken from a middle-aged man with acute or convalescent COVID-19. Each CDR3 is given with its conserved first and last residue. The D gene is left open where the match is weak. Where a row states a size, it is once, few, many or the class of an expanded clone; other rows omit it.

>TRBV5-1|TRBJ1-2|.|TRBD1|13
TGCGCCAGCAGCCGCGGACAGGGTGACGGCTACACCTTC
CASSRGQGDGYTF
>TRBV10-1|TRBJ2-3|.|.|14
TGCGCCAGCAGTTCAGGCGAGGGCGTGGATACGCAGTATTTT
CASSSGEGVDTQYF
>TRBV5-1|TRBJ1-2|.|.|16
TGCGCCAGCAGCTTGGAGCCAGGGAGGATTCACTATGGCTACACCTTC
CASSLEPGRIHYGYTF
>TRBV5-1|TRBJ1-2|.|TRBD1|16
TGCGCCAGCAGCTCACGGACAGGCCGCCTCGTCTATGGCTACACCTTC
CASSSRTGRLVYGYTF
>TRBV3-1/TRBV3-2|TRBJ2-6|.|TRBD2|19
TGTGCCAGCAGCCAAGAAAGCGGGACGGTGAGCTCTGGGGCCAACGTCCTGACTTTC
CASSQESGTVSSGANVLTF
>TRBV6-5|TRBJ1-2|.|TRBD1|13
TGTGCCAGCAGTTACCCAGGGGGCGATGGCTACACCTTC
CASSYPGGDGYTF
>TRBV10-2|TRBJ2-1|.|TRBD2|16
TGCGCCAGCAATCCGGGACTAGCGGCGTTTTACAATGAGCAGTTCTTC
CASNPGLAAFYNEQFF
>TRBV6-5|TRBJ1-2|.|.|13
TGTGCCAGCAGTTACTCAATAGGGGATGGCTACACCTTC
CASSYSIGDGYTF
>TRBV6-6|TRBJ2-2|.|.|14
TGTGCCAGCAGCCCGGGGGGCTTCACCGGGGAGCTGTTTTTT
CASSPGGFTGELFF
>TRBV27|TRBJ2-2|.|.|14
TGTGCCAGCAGCTTTCAGTTTGACACCGGGGAGCTGTTTTTT
CASSFQFDTGELFF
>TRBV6-5|TRBJ2-7|.|.|11
TGTGCCAGCAGTTGGGCCGACCGTCAGTACTTC
CASSWADRQYF
>TRBV2|TRBJ2-1|.|TRBD1|14
TGTGCCAGCAGTATACAGGGGGCGCGATATGAGCAGTTCTTC
CASSIQGARYEQFF
>TRBV24-1|TRBJ1-5|.|.|14
TGTGCCACCAGTGGGGCAGGGAGGAATCAGCCCCAGCATTTT
CATSGAGRNQPQHF
>TRBV5-1|TRBJ2-2|.|.|17
TGCGCCAGCAGCTATGCCGTTCGGACAAAAAACACCGGGGAGCTGTTTTTT
CASSYAVRTKNTGELFF
>TRBV30|TRBJ2-3|.|.|12
TGTGCCTGGAGTGTCCGGACAGATACGCAGTATTTT
CAWSVRTDTQYF
>TRBV2|TRBJ1-5|.|TRBD1|16
TGTGCCAGCAGTGACGCAAACAGGGGCCCCAATCAGCCCCAGCATTTT
CASSDANRGPNQPQHF
>TRBV24-1|TRBJ2-6|.|.|16
TGTGCCACCCGCCGGCAGGGGGGCAATCGGGCCAACGTCCTGACTTTC
CATRRQGGNRANVLTF
>TRBV6-1|TRBJ1-2|.|TRBD1|15
TGTGCCAGCAGTGAATCGACAGGGCCCAGCTATGGCTACACCTTC
CASSESTGPSYGYTF
>TRBV27|TRBJ1-3|.|TRBD1|15
TGTGCCAGCAGTCCGGACAGGGGGAAGGGAAACACCATATATTTT
CASSPDRGKGNTIYF
>TRBV11-2|TRBJ2-1|.|TRBD2|15
TGTGCCAGCAGCTTCTCTAGCGGGGGGGACAATGAGCAGTTCTTC
CASSFSSGGDNEQFF
>TRBV19|TRBJ1-1|.|TRBD1|15
TGTGCCAGTAGTATAGACAGGGGGCAAGATACTGAAGCTTTCTTT
CASSIDRGQDTEAFF
>TRBV6-1|TRBJ1-1|.|TRBD1|15
TGTGCCAGCAGTGAAGGGAGGGGGCAGGGCACTGAAGCTTTCTTT
CASSEGRGQGTEAFF
>TRBV28|TRBJ2-3|.|.|15
TGTGCCAGCAGTTTATCGCAGGGTAGCACAGATACGCAGTATTTT
CASSLSQGSTDTQYF
>TRBV1|TRBJ1-5|few|.|17
TGCACCAGCAGCCAGGACAGGGGAGGGTTCCGCAATCAGCCCCAGCATTTT
CTSSQDRGGFRNQPQHF
>TRBV5-5|TRBJ1-2|.|.|14
TGTGCCAGCAGATGGGCAGGTTCTAACTATGGCTACACCTTC
CASRWAGSNYGYTF
>TRBV6-1|TRBJ1-2|few|TRBD1|15
TGTGCCAGCAGTGAAGCGCTTCAGGGGGCGCGAGGCTACACCTTC
CASSEALQGARGYTF
>TRBV5-1|TRBJ2-2|.|.|14
TGCGCCAGCAGAATCAAGGGAGGACCCGGGGAGCTGTTTTTT
CASRIKGGPGELFF
>TRBV3-1/TRBV3-2|TRBJ1-5|.|.|15
TGTGCCAGCAGCCAAGATGGGGCAGGTAATCAGCCCCAGCATTTT
CASSQDGAGNQPQHF
>TRBV30|TRBJ1-2|.|.|13
TGTGCCTGGAGTGTCGGGGAGGCTCGGGGCTACACCTTC
CAWSVGEARGYTF
>TRBV5-1|TRBJ1-1|few|TRBD1|14
TGCGCCAGCAGGAAAGGGACAGGGAACACTGAAGCTTTCTTT
CASRKGTGNTEAFF
>TRBV5-4|TRBJ1-2|.|TRBD1|16
TGTGCCAGCAGCTTTGACATGCCGGGACAGGGTAAGGGCTACACCTTC
CASSFDMPGQGKGYTF
>TRBV5-4|TRBJ2-4|once|TRBD2|17
TGTGCCAGCAGCTTGCTGGGCGGGGGGTCGGCCAAAAACATTCAGTACTTC
CASSLLGGGSAKNIQYF
>TRBV20-1|TRBJ1-5|.|.|13
TGCAGTGCTAGTAGAACAAGCAATCAGCCCCAGCATTTT
CSASRTSNQPQHF